The source of this TCR beta chain is a study of cytomegalovirus exposure and HLA in healthy donors. Findings of the study overall: Altogether, 160 or so TCR beta chains were recorded as cytomegalovirus-associated.

Germline-derived CDR1 and CDR2 are MNHEY and SMNVEV (reference sequence). After removal of 0 bases from V and 4 bases from J, the junction contained 11 bases not matched to a gene. This CDR3 spans 18 amino acids. Points on this clone: Its target is unknown.

The study ran its PCR with 60 Vbeta and 13 Jbeta primers. TCRdb keeps only in-frame clones here, not all; method: immunoSEQ multiplex PCR. The repertoire holds fewer than 200,000 clones, approximately 72% seen once, with approximately 1.5% in the top ten. Sequenced: PBMCs. The receptor comes from a man over 45 in good health and CMV-seronegative. The J gene is TRBJ2-1, the V gene TRBV27, with 8 nucleotides matching TRBD2. DNA of the CDR3: TGTGCCAGCAGTTTATCAGCGGGACTAGTAATGAATTACAATGAGCAGTTCTTC. It encodes CASSLSAGLVMNYNEQFF.